This T cell receptor (beta chain) was identified during a study of cytotoxic CD8 clonotypes in ibrutinib-treated CLL. Study overall: A median about twelve months of treatment, range 6 to 36, preceded the collection of response samples.

General study results and limits: Clonality went higher at ibrutinib response and then dropped back toward baseline at progression. Pretreatment clonality was elevated relative to age-matched healthy donors and paralleled circulating CD8+ T-cell counts. Sampling times (in sustained-remission versus progressing patients) were not the same.

Some clones are missing from TCRdb's copy, which holds only in-frame ones; the method was immunoSEQ multiplex PCR. In the table there are approximately 350,000 clones, over 55% of which are singletons. Comments on this clone: Its antigen is still unknown.

This TCR came from a human donor with chronic lymphocytic leukemia. The material sequenced was PBMCs, taken after 36 months of ibrutinib treatment.

The chain's CDR3 is CASSAPGEPGELFF. The CDR3 DNA sequence: TGTGCCAGCAGCGCGCCGGGGGAACCCGGGGAGCTGTTTTTT. V is TRBV7-9 and J is TRBJ2-2; TRBD2 is a possible D gene (6 bases). There are 14 residues in the CDR3. From germline, CDR1 is SEHNR and CDR2 FQNEAQ (reference sequence). Trimming removed 5 bases from V and 6 bases from J, with 13 bases in between.